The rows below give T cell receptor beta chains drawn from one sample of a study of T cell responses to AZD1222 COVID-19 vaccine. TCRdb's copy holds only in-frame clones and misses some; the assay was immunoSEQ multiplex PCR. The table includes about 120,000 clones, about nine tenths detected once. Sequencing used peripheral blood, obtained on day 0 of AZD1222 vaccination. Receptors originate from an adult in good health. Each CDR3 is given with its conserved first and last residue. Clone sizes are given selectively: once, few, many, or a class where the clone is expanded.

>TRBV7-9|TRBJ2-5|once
CASSLLAGGQETQYF
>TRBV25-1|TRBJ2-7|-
CASSEFFGQGDLYEQYF
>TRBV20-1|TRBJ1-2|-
CSASYMEGYGYTF
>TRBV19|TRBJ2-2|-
CASSMAAGELFF
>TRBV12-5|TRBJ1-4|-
CASGPGQRGEKLFF
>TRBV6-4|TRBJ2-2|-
CASSGQGNTGELFF
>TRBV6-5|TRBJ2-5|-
CASSDPRQHEETQYF
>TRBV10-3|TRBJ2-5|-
CAISGQKETQYF
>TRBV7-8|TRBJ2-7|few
CASSDGPSRGDSYEQYF
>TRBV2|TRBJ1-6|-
CASSTDRSGRRGNSPLHF
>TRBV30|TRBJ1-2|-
CAWSPSLGGRGRGYTF
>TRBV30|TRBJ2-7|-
CAGLGQGFHEQYF
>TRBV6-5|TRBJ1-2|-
CASRTGDWGGYTF
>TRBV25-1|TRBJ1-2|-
CASSESGRGEGYTF
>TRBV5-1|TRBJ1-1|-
CASRNGNTEAFF
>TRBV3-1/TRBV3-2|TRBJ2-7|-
CASSHRGGQPSYEQYF
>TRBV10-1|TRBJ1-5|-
CASSGLPGTERRNQPQHF